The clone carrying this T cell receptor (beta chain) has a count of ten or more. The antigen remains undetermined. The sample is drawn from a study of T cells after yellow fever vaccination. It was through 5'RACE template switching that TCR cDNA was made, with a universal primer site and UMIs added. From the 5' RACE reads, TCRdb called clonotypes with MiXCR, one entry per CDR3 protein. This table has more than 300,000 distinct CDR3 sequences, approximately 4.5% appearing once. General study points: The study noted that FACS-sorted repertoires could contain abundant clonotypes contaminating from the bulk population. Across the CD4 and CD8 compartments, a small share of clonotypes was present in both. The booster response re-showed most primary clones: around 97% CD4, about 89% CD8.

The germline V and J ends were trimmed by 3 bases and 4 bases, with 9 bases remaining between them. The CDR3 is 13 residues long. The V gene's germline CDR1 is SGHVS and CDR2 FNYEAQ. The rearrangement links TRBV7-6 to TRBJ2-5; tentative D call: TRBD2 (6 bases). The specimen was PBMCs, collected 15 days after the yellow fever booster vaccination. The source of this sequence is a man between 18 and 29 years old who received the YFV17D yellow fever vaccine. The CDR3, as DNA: TGTGCCAGCAGCTTTACGGAGGGAGAGACCCAGTACTTC. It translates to CASSFTEGETQYF.